This T cell receptor (beta chain) appears in the sequencing data of a study of beta chain features in type 1 diabetes. Study-wide background: Age, gender and cell yields were alike across patients and healthy donors. Study outcomes and limitations: A greater similarity of naive, central memory and Treg TCRB repertoires was seen among patients than among healthy donors. Across all four CD4+ subsets, people with type 1 diabetes showed modestly shorter TCRB CDR3s. Diminished insertions and augmented deletions at VDJ junctions characterized type 1 diabetes patients.

About this clone itself: Its matching antigen is unknown.

Since all of the isolated RNA was reverse transcribed, expressed TCRB transcripts were what got sequenced. Assay used: immunoSEQ multiplex PCR; TCRdb lists only in-frame clones, some missing. In the table there are hundreds of thousands of clones, roughly 12% of which are singletons. Populations obtained by sorting all exceeded 95% purity. Germline V gene sequence: CDR1 MNHEY, CDR2 SVGAGI. The CDR3 covers 14 residues. The junction had 4 bases not matched to a gene; V was cut back by 6 bases and J by 6 bases. Sequencing was carried out using naive CD4+ T cells from blood. This TCR came from a man between 18 and 29 years old with type 1 diabetes. The chain carries TRBV6-5 and TRBJ2-3, with 12 bases lining up with TRBD2. CDR3 nucleotides: TGTGCCAGCAGGGAGCTAGCGGGGGGGGATACGCAGTATTTT. Its translation: CASRELAGGDTQYF.